The 28 T cell receptor beta chains reported below all come from one sample, sequenced in a study of blood T cell repertoires in COVID-19. Some clones are missing from TCRdb's copy, which holds only in-frame ones; the method was immunoSEQ multiplex PCR. The sample carries approximately 98,000 clones, about 85% recorded once. The sample was peripheral blood. The receptor set was obtained from a woman aged 65 to 85 with acute or convalescent COVID-19.

The rearrangement joins TRBV5-8 to TRBJ1-2; 11 bases match TRBD1. With 4 bases clipped from V and 7 bases from J, the junction kept 6 bases outside the gene matches. The germline CDR1 and CDR2 sequences are SGHTS and YDEGEE. This CDR3 contains 14 residues. This CDR3 is CASSRGQGAGGYTF. Here the CDR3 DNA reads TGTGCCAGCAGCCGAGGACAGGGGGCCGGTGGCTACACCTTC.

This sequence joins TRBV29-1 and TRBJ2-7; 7 nucleotides align to TRBD1. The CDR3 totals 14 residues. The junction had 11 bases not matched to a gene; V was cut back by 6 bases and J by 3 bases. Germline CDR1 SQVTM, CDR2 ANQGSEA. The CDR3: CSVGHRDSLYEQYF. The CDR3 nucleotides are TGCAGCGTGGGACACAGGGACAGTCTCTACGAGCAGTACTTC.

The chain uses TRBV2 and TRBJ2-6; 7 positions match TRBD1. Germline CDR1 is SNHLY and CDR2 is FYNNEI. The CDR3 runs 16 residues. The junction had 4 bases not matched to a gene; V was cut back by 5 bases and J by 0 bases. The CDR3 DNA reads TGTGCCAGCAGTCCTGACAGGGTCTCTGGGGCCAACGTCCTGACTTTC. Its translation: CASSPDRVSGANVLTF. The entire variable domain, with the rest obtained from reference TRBV2 and TRBJ2-6, is as follows: EPEVTQTPSHQVTQMGQEVILRCVPISNHLYFYWYRQILGQKVEFLVSFYNNEISEKSEIFDDQFSVERPDGSNFTLKIRSTKLEDSAMYFCASSPDRVSGANVLTFGAGSRLTVL.

The chain couples TRBV6-2 or TRBV6-3 to TRBJ2-3; D remains unclear. The V end lost 4 bases, the J end lost 6 bases, and 11 bases lay between the germline ends. The germline V gene encodes CDR1 MNHEY and CDR2 SVGEGT. The CDR3 runs 13 residues. DNA for the CDR3: TGTGCCAGCAGTTTCCCGGGTCCCGATACGCAGTATTTT. Amino acid sequence: CASSFPGPDTQYF.

This clone was picked up one time. The chain employs TRBV5-1 and TRBJ1-1; weak D call: TRBD1 (6 bases). The CDR3 covers 16 residues. Trimming left V 2 bases short and J 1 base short, with 15 bases between. Germline values: CDR1 SGHRS, CDR2 YFSETQ. The CDR3 loop is CASSFQAVGANTEAFF. CDR3 bases: TGCGCCAGCAGCTTTCAAGCGGTGGGGGCGAACACTGAAGCTTTCTTT.

The chain joins TRBV24-1 to TRBJ2-2, with 8 bases that match TRBD2. CDR3 length equals 16 residues. Germline V CDR1 and CDR2: KGHDR, SFDVKD. J was trimmed by 2 bases and V by 3 bases; bases with no gene match: 4. CDR3 amino acids: CATSDPLAGNTGELFF. In DNA form, the CDR3 reads TGTGCCACCAGTGATCCTTTAGCGGGAAACACCGGGGAGCTGTTTTTT.

This chain uses TRBV27 with TRBJ1-5, with D uncertain. The V end lost 5 bases, the J end lost 4 bases, and 9 bases lay between the germline ends. CDR3 size: 13 residues. CDR1 and CDR2 from the germline V gene are MNHEY and SMNVEV (reference sequence). The CDR3 here is CASSLTPNQPQHF. The CDR3 region has the DNA TGTGCCAGCAGTCTAACCCCTAATCAGCCCCAGCATTTT.

The V and J genes are TRBV24-1 and TRBJ1-1; D might be TRBD1 (5 bases). The germline gives CDR1 KGHDR, CDR2 SFDVKD. The CDR3 is made up of 12 amino acids. Deletions cut 4 bases from V and 5 bases from J, with 7 bases between. This chain's CDR3 is CATSERGTEAFF. CDR3 in DNA: TGTGCCACCAGTGAAAGGGGTACTGAAGCTTTCTTT.

This clone has only a few counts. The chain is built from TRBV7-6 and TRBJ2-2; perhaps TRBD2 as D (6 bases). The germline CDR1 and CDR2 sequences are SGHVS and FNYEAQ. The CDR3 is 15 residues long. V lost 2 bases and J lost 2, with 9 bases in between. The CDR3 DNA follows: TGTGCCAGCAGCTTAATAGGGACTAACACCGGGGAGCTGTTTTTT. Translating gives CASSLIGTNTGELFF.

The genes are TRBV27 and TRBJ2-2, with 7 bases aligning to TRBD1. Germline CDR1 and CDR2: MNHEY and SMNVEV (reference sequence). The CDR3 runs to 16 residues. V was pared by 2 bases and J by 0 bases, with 3 bases of the junction left unmatched. The CDR3 DNA is TGTGCCAGCAGTTTAACAGGGACAGCGAACACCGGGGAGCTGTTTTTT. Translated, it gives CASSLTGTANTGELFF.

The CDR3 region is CASSVDRGEKLFF. Written as DNA, the CDR3 is TGTGCCAGCAGCGTAGACAGGGGTGAAAAACTGTTTTTT. The chain carries TRBV9 and TRBJ1-4, with 7 nucleotides matching TRBD1. V lost 0 bases to trimming and J lost 7 bases; unmatched junction nucleotides: 0. Per the germline V gene, CDR1 is SGDLS and CDR2 is YYNGEE. The CDR3 sequence is 13 residues long.

The chain employs TRBV11-2 and TRBJ2-2; D is unresolved. CDR1 and CDR2 from the germline V gene are SGHAT and FQNNGV. V was pared by 5 bases and J by 4 bases, with 2 bases between. The CDR3 loop spans 11 amino acids. CDR3 protein: CASSLTGELFF. CDR3 sequence (DNA): TGTGCCAGCAGCCTCACCGGGGAGCTGTTTTTT.

The V gene is TRBV6-5, the J gene TRBJ1-1; 10 nucleotides agree with TRBD1. Looked up from germline, CDR1 is MNHEY and CDR2 is SVGAGI. The CDR3 is 13 residues long. V dropped 6 bases and J dropped 6; count of bases not matched to a gene: 4. The CDR3 spells CASRGTGVPEAFF. As DNA, the CDR3 is TGTGCCAGCAGGGGGACAGGGGTGCCTGAAGCTTTCTTT.

The chain couples TRBV2 to TRBJ2-1, with TRBD2 matching 11 bases. The CDR3 loop spans 17 amino acids. V trimming: 6 bases; J trimming: 7 bases; junction bases outside the gene matches: 14. Germline CDR1 reads SNHLY; CDR2 reads FYNNEI. CDR3 protein: CASRGGALAGGGNEQFF. DNA for the CDR3: TGTGCCAGCAGAGGCGGGGCCCTAGCGGGAGGCGGTAATGAGCAGTTCTTC.

The rearrangement links TRBV28 to TRBJ2-1, with TRBD1 identical over 8 bases. The CDR3 runs to 14 residues. Germline V CDR1 and CDR2: MDHEN, SYDVKM. With V trimmed by 4 bases and J by 5 bases, 4 bases remained unmatched. The CDR3 nucleotides are TGTGCCAGCAGTTCTGCGGACAGGGACAATGAGCAGTTCTTC. Amino acids: CASSSADRDNEQFF.

This clone was picked up many times. The chain carries TRBV15 and TRBJ1-6; 9 bases align to TRBD1. This CDR3 comprises 15 residues. Germline V gives CDR1 LNHNV, CDR2 YYDKDF (reference sequence). After removal of 3 bases from V and 8 bases from J, the junction contained 5 bases not matched to a gene. The CDR3 DNA reads TGTGCCACCAGCAGGGGGACAGGGCGGCATTCACCCCTCCACTTT. Protein sequence: CATSRGTGRHSPLHF.

This sequence joins TRBV7-2 and TRBJ1-2; 7 bases agree with TRBD1. Germline CDR1 is SGHTA and CDR2 is FQGNSA. The CDR3 spans 14 residues. V gave up 5 bases and J gave up 5 bases; unmatched junction bases: 8. CDR3 DNA sequence: TGTGCCAGCAGCGGGGACAGATGGGATTATGGCTACACCTTC. Its protein product is CASSGDRWDYGYTF.

The chain couples TRBV27 to TRBJ2-1; 8 nucleotides agree with TRBD2. The length of the CDR3 is 15 residues. V shed 6 bases and J 3 bases; nucleotides not matched to a gene: 7. Germline CDR1 MNHEY, CDR2 SMNVEV (reference sequence). DNA for the CDR3: TGTGCCAGCAGACCCACGGGGGGGGGCTACAATGAGCAGTTCTTC. Amino acids: CASRPTGGGYNEQFF.

CDR3 nucleotides: TGCGCCAGCAGAACGGGGGACTTTAGCACAGATACGCAGTATTTT. Its translation: CASRTGDFSTDTQYF. The chain employs TRBV5-1 and TRBJ2-3; D might be TRBD2 (6 bases). V was clipped by 5 bases and J by 0 bases, with 13 bases between them. Looked up from germline, CDR1 is SGHRS and CDR2 is YFSETQ. The CDR3 sequence is 15 residues long.

The chain couples TRBV2 to TRBJ2-7; tentative D call: TRBD2 (7 bases). Trimming removed 8 bases at V and 5 bases at J, with 16 bases between. CDR1 and CDR2 (germline): SNHLY, FYNNEI. The CDR3 loop spans 13 amino acids. Here the CDR3 DNA reads TGTGCCAGCTCCCCTACAGGGAGGGACGAGCAGTACTTC. Its protein is CASSPTGRDEQYF.

The chain has TRBV7-9 and TRBJ1-1, with D possibly TRBD1 on 6 matching bases. Germline assignment: CDR1 SEHNR and CDR2 FQNEAQ (reference sequence). The CDR3 length is 13 residues. V was shortened by 5 bases and J by 2 bases, with 9 bases between the two germline ends. CDR3 protein: CASSIQGNTEAFF. The CDR3 nucleotides are TGTGCCAGCAGCATACAGGGAAACACTGAAGCTTTCTTT.

This clone was picked up a small number of times. V is TRBV24-1 and J is TRBJ1-1, with 8 bases that match TRBD1. The V gene end was trimmed by 3 bases and the J gene end by 10 bases; junction bases not matched to a gene: 3. Germline CDR1 is KGHDR and CDR2 is SFDVKD. CDR3 length: 12 residues. For the CDR3, the DNA is TGTGCCACCAGTGATGCCAGGGGGCCAGCTTTCTTT. This gives the protein CATSDARGPAFF.

The rearrangement joins TRBV19 to TRBJ2-5; 8 nucleotides agree with TRBD1. J gave up 4 bases and V 7 bases, and 11 bases lay outside the gene matches. This CDR3 has 15 residues. Germline V gives CDR1 LNHDA, CDR2 SQIVND (reference sequence). DNA for the CDR3: TGTGCCAGTACCCCCTCGCAGGGGGCTCGAGAGACCCAGTACTTC. It translates to CASTPSQGARETQYF.

The V call is TRBV12-3 or TRBV12-4, the J call TRBJ1-1; D gene unclear. Deletions cut 6 bases from V and 3 bases from J, with 8 bases between. The CDR3 length is 12 residues. CDR3 sequence: CASRFSDTEAFF. The CDR3 coding sequence is TGTGCCAGCAGATTCTCAGACACTGAAGCTTTCTTT.

CDR3 bases: TGTGCCAGCGTGGAGAGGGTATCAGATACGCAGTATTTT. It yields the protein CASVERVSDTQYF. The chain is built from TRBV12-3 or TRBV12-4 and TRBJ2-3; D may be TRBD2 (5 bases). The CDR3 contains 13 residues. Trimming left V 8 bases short and J 4 bases short, with 13 bases between.

The V gene is TRBV3-1 (or the pseudogene TRBV3-2), the J gene TRBJ2-1; 10 bases map to TRBD2. This CDR3 has 19 residues. Germline CDR1 LGHDT, CDR2 YNNKEL (reference sequence). J was trimmed by 3 bases and V by 3 bases; bases with no gene match: 14. Here the CDR3 DNA reads TGTGCCAGCAGCCACATAGCTAGCGGGAGAGGGGGTTTCTACAATGAGCAGTTCTTC. Its translation: CASSHIASGRGGFYNEQFF.

The chain combines TRBV30 with TRBJ2-4, with D possibly TRBD2 on 7 matching bases. V lost 0 bases to trimming and J lost 3 bases, with 12 bases between them. The CDR3 contains 15 residues. Per germline, CDR1 GTSNPN and CDR2 SVGIG (reference sequence). CDR3 DNA: TGTGCCTGGAGTGTCCGGGGGGCCGGCAAAAACATTCAGTACTTC. Its translation: CAWSVRGAGKNIQYF.

V usage is TRBV5-8 and J usage is TRBJ2-2; 7 nucleotides align to TRBD1. The J segment lost 1 base and the V segment lost 5 bases, leaving 8 bases of the junction unmatched. The CDR3 length is 16 residues. Germline V gene data show CDR1 as SGHTS and CDR2 as YDEGEE. CDR3 residues: CASRKKGTENTGELFF. CDR3 sequence (DNA): TGTGCCAGCAGGAAAAAAGGGACAGAGAACACCGGGGAGCTGTTTTTT.